This TCR beta chain was identified in a study of T cells in localized non-small cell lung cancer. Profiling relied on immunoSEQ multiplex PCR, and the TCRdb table lists in-frame clones only, not all of them. The sample comprises over a thousand clones, approximately 30% of which are singletons, and approximately 20% rests with the top ten. Study outcomes and limitations: The appearance of a median roughly 58 of the top 100 tumor clones was seen in adjacent lung.

Remarks on this clone: Its antigen is unidentified. Its ends do not fully match the called genes, so a read error is possible.

This CDR3 region has 13 residues. Germline assignment: CDR1 SGHVT and CDR2 SQSDAQ. The starting material was normal lung tissue next to the tumor, obtained before any cancer treatment. The genes are TRBV7-4 and TRBJ1-4; D is undetermined. This TCR derives from a male donor older than 55 with stage II squamous cell lung carcinoma. CDR3 nucleotides: TGTGCCAGCAGCTTAGCTCACGGGGAAAAACTGCTTTTT. This gives the protein CASSLAHGEKLLF.